The rows below give T cell receptor beta chains drawn from one sample of a study of T cell responses to AZD1222 COVID-19 vaccine. Assay: immunoSEQ multiplex PCR; the TCRdb copy retains only in-frame clones and omits some. The sample gives tens of thousands of clones, around 85% of which show up once; under 25% is in the top ten. The source material was peripheral blood, sampled on day 0 of MenACWY control vaccination. The receptors stem from an adult in good health. Both conserved end residues are trimmed from each CDR3.

>TRBV29-1|TRBJ1-2
SAPGQAYGYT
>TRBV28|TRBJ1-1
ASSGPGQLINEAF
>TRBV2|TRBJ1-5
ASIDSNSNQPQH
>TRBV18|TRBJ2-2
ASSPNPGRTNTGELF
>TRBV9|TRBJ1-3
ASSSGADFSGNTIY
>TRBV30|TRBJ1-6
AWSGVRGYNSPLH
>TRBV5-1|TRBJ2-5
ASSLGRGKETQY
>TRBV6-6|TRBJ2-7
ASSRQNYEQY
>TRBV10-1|TRBJ2-1
ASSGTGTSGYNEQF
>TRBV11-3|TRBJ2-1
ASSLVGGVYNEQF
>TRBV3-1/TRBV3-2|TRBJ2-2
ASSRRSGLNTGELF
>TRBV18|TRBJ2-2
ASSPPVVGLTGELF
>TRBV19|TRBJ1-6
ASSFQGTDSPLH
>TRBV23-1|TRBJ2-5
ASSHLVAQY
>TRBV5-1|TRBJ2-7
ASSLLAVPSSRYEQY
>TRBV30|TRBJ2-7
AWSVPAGVGEQY
>TRBV6-5|TRBJ1-1
ASSYQVRGGRTEAF